This is a list of T cell receptor beta chains from one sample in a study of CD8 T cells in Susac syndrome. MiXCR, applied by TCRdb to the immunoSEQ multiplex PCR reads, yields one record per CDR3 protein. The sample holds around 270,000 distinct CDR3 sequences, 89% seen once. The sample comprised CD8+ T cells from PBMCs. Receptors originate from a human donor with multiple sclerosis. Each CDR3 is given with its conserved first and last residue. D genes are given only for firm matches. Only part of the rows carry a size: once, few, many, or a class if the clone is expanded.

V gene,D gene,CDR3 length,J gene,clone size,CDR3 DNA,CDR3 protein
TRBV5-6,TRBD1,17,TRBJ1-1,-,TGTGCCAGCAGCTTGGCCACAGGGGGCGGCATGAACACTGAAGCTTTCTTT,CASSLATGGGMNTEAFF
TRBV9,-,18,TRBJ2-2,-,TGTGCCAGCAGCGGCAACTTAGGGCTGTCCGCGAACACCGGGGAGCTGTTTTTT,CASSGNLGLSANTGELFF
TRBV30,TRBD1,16,TRBJ1-4,-,TGTGCCTGGAGCGAAGCCCAGACAGGGTGGGATGAAAAACTGTTTTTT,CAWSEAQTGWDEKLFF
TRBV25-1,-,13,TRBJ1-1,-,TGTGCCAGCAGCGTGGACACGAACACTGAAGCTTTCTTT,CASSVDTNTEAFF
TRBV6-2/TRBV6-3,-,13,TRBJ1-1,once,TGTGCCAGCAGGGAAGGATTTGCAACTGAAGCTTTCTTT,CASREGFATEAFF
TRBV27,-,15,TRBJ1-2,-,TGTGCCAGCAGTTTTGGAGGGGGAGGTTTATCTGGCTACACCTTC,CASSFGGGGLSGYTF
TRBV10-3,TRBD1,14,TRBJ2-4,-,TGTGCCATCAGTCCCCGGGACAGCCCAAACATTCAGTACTTC,CAISPRDSPNIQYF
TRBV14,TRBD2,17,TRBJ2-3,-,TGTGCCAGCAGCCCCCCGGAGCGGGGGGAACCCACAGATACGCAGTATTTT,CASSPPERGEPTDTQYF
TRBV5-6,-,14,TRBJ2-7,-,TGTGCCAGCAGCTTGCCGGGACATATCTACGAGCAGTACTTC,CASSLPGHIYEQYF
TRBV20-1,-,15,TRBJ2-2,-,TGCAGTGCTAGAGATCAGGGCCCGAACACCGGGGAGCTGTTTTTT,CSARDQGPNTGELFF
TRBV20-1,TRBD2,20,TRBJ2-1,-,TGCAGTGCTAGAGATCCCCCCGCCGTGGGGACTAGCGGGGAATACAATGAGCAGTTCTTC,CSARDPPAVGTSGEYNEQFF
TRBV28,TRBD2,17,TRBJ2-1,-,TGTGCCAGCAGTTCCGGACTAGCGGGGGGGCTTTGGAATGAGCAGTTCTTC,CASSSGLAGGLWNEQFF
TRBV20-1,-,12,TRBJ2-3,-,TGCAGTGCTAGAGAGGGAACAGATACGCAGTATTTT,CSAREGTDTQYF
TRBV19,-,15,TRBJ2-1,-,TGTGCCAGTAGTACTACAGGAAGATGGGTCAATGAGCAGTTCTTC,CASSTTGRWVNEQFF
TRBV7-9,-,15,TRBJ2-1,-,TGTGCCAGCAGCCCGCGGAGGGCCTCCTACAATGAGCAGTTCTTC,CASSPRRASYNEQFF
TRBV9,TRBD1,15,TRBJ2-5,-,TGTGCCAGCAGCGTAGAGACAGGGGGACTCGGGACCCAGTACTTC,CASSVETGGLGTQYF
TRBV6-1,-,15,TRBJ1-3,-,TGTGCCAGCAGTGCAGGACCGTCCTCTGGAAACACCATATATTTT,CASSAGPSSGNTIYF
TRBV6-1,-,14,TRBJ1-2,-,TGTGCCAGCAGAGATTGGACAGCCAACTATGGCTACACCTTC,CASRDWTANYGYTF
TRBV12-5,-,14,TRBJ2-2,once,TGTGCTAGTGGTTCCTCCCTTTTCGCCGGGGAGCTGTTTTTT,CASGSSLFAGELFF
TRBV23-1,-,16,TRBJ2-5,-,TGCGCCAGCAGTCAATCTTCGCCATTCGGAGGAGAGACCCAGTACTTC,CASSQSSPFGGETQYF
TRBV6-5,-,15,TRBJ2-5,-,TGTGCCAGCAGTTACTATGACTCGGGGGTAGAGACCCAGTACTTC,CASSYYDSGVETQYF
TRBV6-6,-,14,TRBJ1-1,-,TGTGCCAGCAGTTACGGCAGCTCAGACACTGAAGCTTTCTTT,CASSYGSSDTEAFF
TRBV6-1,-,15,TRBJ2-7,-,TGTGCCAGCAGTGATGAAGGGTGGGTCATCTACGAGCAGTACTTC,CASSDEGWVIYEQYF
TRBV12-3/TRBV12-4,-,16,TRBJ1-5,-,TGTGCCAGCAGTTTAAAGGCAGGGTGGAGCAATCAGCCCCAGCATTTT,CASSLKAGWSNQPQHF
TRBV29-1,-,11,TRBJ1-1,-,TGCAGCGTTGTTCGGGCAGGGGCCGCTTTCTTT,CSVVRAGAAFF
TRBV3-1,TRBD2,16,TRBJ2-5,-,TGTGCCAGCAGCCAAGGGCTAGCGGGAGAAGGAGAGACCCAGTACTTC,CASSQGLAGEGETQYF
TRBV6-1,-,16,TRBJ2-1,-,TGTGCCAGCAGTCCGACCGGGCCGGGCGCCTACAATGAGCAGTTCTTC,CASSPTGPGAYNEQFF
TRBV6-5,-,12,TRBJ2-7,-,TGTGCCAGCAGACCAGGGATCTACGAGCAGTACTTC,CASRPGIYEQYF
TRBV7-9,TRBD2,15,TRBJ2-2,-,TGTGCCAGCAGCTCCCGCGGACTAGCGGCCGGGGAGCTGTTTTTT,CASSSRGLAAGELFF
TRBV4-1,-,15,TRBJ1-6,-,TGCGCCAGCAGCCCTCAACCGGGCGGGAATTCACCCCTCCACTTT,CASSPQPGGNSPLHF
TRBV4-3,TRBD2,16,TRBJ2-7,-,TGCGCCAGCACCTCAGGGCGGGCTAGCGGGGCGCTTGAGCAGTACTTC,CASTSGRASGALEQYF
TRBV19,-,13,TRBJ1-2,-,TGTGCCAGTAGCCTTCAGGCTGCCTATGGCTACACCTTC,CASSLQAAYGYTF
TRBV5-6,TRBD1,15,TRBJ2-5,-,TGTGCCAGCAGCCACCGGGACAGGGGATTTGAGACCCAGTACTTC,CASSHRDRGFETQYF
TRBV4-1,TRBD1,16,TRBJ1-1,-,TGCGCCAGCAGCCAGATCGCGGGACAGACGAACACTGAAGCTTTCTTT,CASSQIAGQTNTEAFF
TRBV11-2,TRBD2,16,TRBJ2-1,-,TGTGCCAGCAGCCGTATTCTAGCGGGAGTAGGCAATGAGCAGTTCTTC,CASSRILAGVGNEQFF
TRBV7-8,TRBD1,18,TRBJ2-6,-,TGTGCCAGCAGCACCTCCGGGACAGGCATCTCTGGGGCCAACGTCCTGACTTTC,CASSTSGTGISGANVLTF
TRBV19,-,13,TRBJ2-1,-,TGTGCCAGTAGTCCCTTCTCTTACAATGAGCAGTTCTTC,CASSPFSYNEQFF